Listed here are 15 T cell receptor beta chains from one sample, sequenced in a study of T cells after yellow fever vaccination. In TCRdb, the 5' RACE reads were re-called with MiXCR into one record per CDR3 protein. This table holds just over 250,000 distinct CDR3 sequences, 5.2% found once. The sample was CD4+ T cells sorted from PBMCs, taken on the day of the yellow fever booster vaccination. The receptor source for this set is a man aged 18 to 35 who received the YFV17D yellow fever vaccine.

The chain couples TRBV19 to TRBJ2-2; 9 bases align to TRBD1. Looked up from germline, CDR1 is LNHDA and CDR2 is SQIVND (reference sequence). The J segment lost 5 bases and the V segment lost 3 bases, leaving 4 bases of the junction unmatched. This CDR3 has 15 amino acids. The CDR3 DNA is TGTGCCAGTAGTATTTTCGGGACAGGGACCGGGGAGCTGTTTTTT. Translated, it gives CASSIFGTGTGELFF.

This clonotype occurred many times. V gene TRBV29-1 combines with J gene TRBJ1-1; possible D gene TRBD1, 5 bases. CDR3 length: 13 residues. V was cut by 4 bases and J by 0 bases, with 9 bases left in between. CDR1 is SQVTM and CDR2 is ANQGSEA in the germline V gene. The CDR3 coding sequence is TGCAGCGTTGGACCGGGACTGAACACTGAAGCTTTCTTT. It encodes CSVGPGLNTEAFF.

This clonotype was counted at least ten times. The chain carries TRBV7-2 and TRBJ1-4, with D perhaps TRBD1 (6 bases). Germline CDR1 reads SGHTA; CDR2 reads FQGNSA. Trimming cost V 5 bases and J 3 bases, with 13 bases left between them. CDR3 length: 15 amino acids. The CDR3 loop reads CASSGQTGPNEKLFF. The CDR3, as DNA: TGTGCCAGCAGCGGACAGACGGGACCTAATGAAAAACTGTTTTTT.

In its sample, this clonotype was seen many times. The CDR3 loop reads CAISPQVPGELFF. The DNA of the CDR3 is TGTGCCATCAGCCCCCAAGTCCCCGGGGAGCTGTTTTTT. The chain couples TRBV10-3 to TRBJ2-2; no clear D gene. The length of the CDR3 is 13 residues. V shed 6 bases and J shed 6 bases, with 11 bases lying between them. Germline values: CDR1 ENHRY, CDR2 SYGVKD.

This clonotype was counted ten times or more. The V call is TRBV12-3 or TRBV12-4, the J call TRBJ2-5, with D possibly matching TRBD1 (6 bases). V shed 2 bases and J shed 4 bases, with 14 bases lying between them. The CDR3 totals 15 residues. The CDR3 sequence is CASSLLGGLGETQYF. The CDR3, as DNA: TGTGCCAGCAGTTTACTAGGGGGTTTGGGAGAGACCCAGTACTTC.

The chain uses TRBV20-1 and TRBJ2-3; 9 bases line up with TRBD2. Germline CDR1 and CDR2: DFQATT and SNEGSKA (reference sequence). The CDR3 spans 18 residues. Unmatched junction bases numbered 21, after V lost 6 bases and J lost 5 bases. The CDR3 region is CSAEPLGGRGGRLDTQYF. The CDR3 DNA sequence: TGCAGTGCAGAGCCCCTCGGGGGGCGGGGGGGCCGATTAGATACGCAGTATTTT.

This clonotype was seen at least ten times. V and J are TRBV7-9 and TRBJ2-1, with D perhaps TRBD1 or TRBD2 (5 bases each). Germline CDR1 SEHNR, CDR2 FQNEAQ (reference sequence). V shed 1 base and J shed 8 bases, with 12 bases lying between them. The CDR3 is 14 amino acids. The CDR3 sequence is CASSLDGRGDEQFF. CDR3 coding DNA: TGTGCCAGCAGCTTAGATGGCCGAGGGGATGAGCAGTTCTTC.

This clonotype was picked up a small number of times. V usage is TRBV19 and J usage is TRBJ2-1, with D perhaps TRBD2 (6 bases). Per the germline V gene, CDR1 is LNHDA and CDR2 is SQIVND (reference sequence). There are 19 residues in the CDR3. Trimming stripped 6 bases from V and 1 base from J, with 25 bases between. The CDR3 DNA reads TGTGCCAGTAGCATGGGGTTTTTCGCGGCGGGGCGTTCCTACAATGAGCAGTTCTTC. This translates into CASSMGFFAAGRSYNEQFF.

This clonotype was observed a handful of times. The rearrangement joins TRBV18 to TRBJ1-1, with 10 positions matching TRBD1. Trimming took 4 bases from V and 5 from J; bases not matched to a gene: 16. The CDR3 has 18 residues. Per germline, CDR1 KGHSH and CDR2 LQKENI. CDR3 in amino acids: CASSLRQGAHQVRTEAFF. The CDR3 DNA is TGTGCCAGCTCACTTCGACAGGGGGCGCATCAAGTCCGAACTGAAGCTTTCTTT.

The sample holds a few counts of this clonotype. The J gene is TRBJ2-3, the V gene TRBV24-1; no definite D call. V was shortened by 7 bases and J by 2 bases, with 9 bases between the two germline ends. CDR3 length: 13 amino acids. The germline V gene has CDR1 KGHDR and CDR2 SFDVKD. The CDR3 DNA reads TGTGCCACCAGCACCGTCCCCACAGATACGCAGTATTTT. Translation gives CATSTVPTDTQYF.

The sample holds a few counts of this clonotype. The chain couples TRBV5-1 to TRBJ2-1, with 9 positions matching TRBD2. Germline V gene data show CDR1 as SGHRS and CDR2 as YFSETQ. The V segment lost 0 bases and the J segment 7 bases; nucleotides outside the gene matches: 5. The CDR3 loop spans 15 amino acids. The CDR3 sequence: CASSLEAGGPNEQFF. In DNA, the CDR3 is TGCGCCAGCAGCTTGGAGGCGGGGGGGCCTAATGAGCAGTTCTTC.

The rearrangement links TRBV20-1 to TRBJ1-1, with D maybe TRBD1 (6 bases). The CDR3 contains 14 residues. V was shortened by 6 bases and J by 0 bases, with 14 bases between the two germline ends. Germline loops: CDR1 DFQATT, CDR2 SNEGSKA (reference sequence). This CDR3 reads CSATLGQMNTEAFF. CDR3 coding DNA: TGCAGTGCAACCCTAGGACAGATGAACACTGAAGCTTTCTTT.

Ten or more counts support this clonotype. This chain uses TRBV7-8 with TRBJ2-3, with D maybe TRBD2 (5 bases). V lost 1 base to trimming and J lost 4 bases, with 9 bases between them. The CDR3 spans 14 residues. CDR1 and CDR2 from the germline V gene are SGHVS and FQNEAQ. The CDR3 loop is CASSLDDYADTQYF. CDR3 nucleotide sequence: TGTGCCAGCAGCTTAGATGACTATGCAGATACGCAGTATTTT. Looking up the rest from reference TRBV7-8 and TRBJ2-3 gives the full variable domain: GAGVSQSPRYKVAKRGQDVALRCDPISGHVSLFWYQQALGQGPEFLTYFQNEAQLDKSGLPSDRFFAERPEGSVSTLKIQRTQQEDSAVYLCASSLDDYADTQYFGPGTRLTVL.

This chain connects TRBV5-1 to TRBJ2-3; no definite D call. V was cut by 4 bases and J by 2 bases, with 8 bases left in between. CDR1 SGHRS and CDR2 YFSETQ come from the germline V gene. The CDR3 consists of 13 residues. This CDR3 is CASSPPATDTQYF. CDR3 DNA: TGCGCCAGCAGCCCCCCGGCCACAGATACGCAGTATTTT.

This clonotype has a count of ten or more. The chain employs TRBV7-2 and TRBJ1-2, with a weak D call TRBD1 (5 bases). The CDR3 runs 13 residues. Germline V CDR1 and CDR2: SGHTA, FQGNSA. Trimming shortened V by 5 bases and J by 8 bases, and 15 bases separated the two germline ends. CDR3 in amino acids: CASSPPGGRGYTF. CDR3 coding DNA: TGTGCCAGCAGCCCCCCGGGGGGACGGGGCTACACCTTC.